This TCR beta chain was documented in a study of radiation and T cells in renal cell carcinoma. About the research overall: Nephrectomy followed 15 Gy stereotactic body radiation by 4 weeks. The study, taken as a whole, reports: From baseline, blood top tumor clonotypes peaked at 2 weeks post-radiation. Pretreatment tumor biopsies were lacking, so baseline clonotypes are unknown.

The time point: blood 2 weeks post-SBRT. Documented treatment: 15 Gy SBRT to primary tumor, nephrectomy 4 weeks later. The tumor was a clear cell renal cell carcinoma. In regard to this clone: The antigen is not known.

Germline V gene sequence: CDR1 LNHDA, CDR2 SQIVND (reference sequence). Between the trimmed V and J ends, which lost 6 bases and 2 bases, there was a span of 23 bases. The CDR3 loop spans 18 amino acids. Sequencing was performed with immunoSEQ multiplex PCR; in TCRdb, only in-frame clones are kept and a portion is missing. The sample shows roughly 60,000 clones, roughly 72% of them seen only once. This chain links TRBV19 with TRBJ2-1, with D possibly TRBD2 on 6 matching bases. The source was blood, collected from a patient whose treatment included radiotherapy and nephrectomy. The TCR comes from a man between 60 and 75 years old with renal cell carcinoma. The CDR3 reads CASSPTRTGTPTYNEQFF. CDR3 bases: TGTGCCAGTAGCCCGACTCGTACCGGGACTCCCACCTACAATGAGCAGTTCTTC.